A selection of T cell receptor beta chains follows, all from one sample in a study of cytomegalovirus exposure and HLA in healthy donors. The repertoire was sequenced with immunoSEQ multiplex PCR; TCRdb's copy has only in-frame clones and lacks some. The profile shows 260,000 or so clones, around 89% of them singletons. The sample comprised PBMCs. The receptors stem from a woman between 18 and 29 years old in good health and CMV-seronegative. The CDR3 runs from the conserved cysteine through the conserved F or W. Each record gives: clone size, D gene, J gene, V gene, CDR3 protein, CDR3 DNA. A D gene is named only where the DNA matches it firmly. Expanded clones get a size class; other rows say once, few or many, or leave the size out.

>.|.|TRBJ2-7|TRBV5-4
CASSSDRPGEQYF
TGTGCCAGCAGCTCTGATCGGCCGGGCGAGCAGTACTTC
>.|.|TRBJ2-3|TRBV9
CASSVNSETDTQYF
TGTGCCAGCAGCGTAAACTCCGAAACAGATACGCAGTATTTT
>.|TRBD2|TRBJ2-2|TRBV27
CAISPGGAGELFF
TGTGCCATCTCGCCCGGGGGGGCCGGGGAGCTGTTTTTT
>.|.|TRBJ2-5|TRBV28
CASSFSVQYQETQYF
TGTGCCAGCAGTTTTTCGGTACAGTACCAAGAGACCCAGTACTTC
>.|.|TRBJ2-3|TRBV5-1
CASRSGSTDTQYF
TGCGCCAGCAGGTCGGGTAGCACAGATACGCAGTATTTT
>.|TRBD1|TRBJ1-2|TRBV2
CASRDRAFYGYTF
TGTGCCAGCCGGGACAGGGCATTCTATGGCTACACCTTC
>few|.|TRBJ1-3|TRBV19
CASSYRPSGNTIYF
TGTGCCAGTAGTTACAGGCCCTCTGGAAACACCATATATTTT
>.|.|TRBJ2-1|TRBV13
CASSAQGRSYNEQFF
TGTGCCAGCAGCGCCCAGGGGCGCTCCTACAATGAGCAGTTCTTC
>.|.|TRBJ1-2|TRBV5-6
CASSSQSGYGYTF
TGTGCCAGCAGCTCGCAAAGCGGCTATGGCTACACCTTC
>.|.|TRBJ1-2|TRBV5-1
CASSLKGRVRGYTF
TGCGCCAGCAGCTTGAAGGGCAGGGTCCGTGGCTACACCTTC
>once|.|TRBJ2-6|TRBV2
CASSQGGHHNSGANVLTF
TGTGCCAGCAGCCAAGGGGGACACCATAACTCTGGGGCCAACGTCCTGACTTTC
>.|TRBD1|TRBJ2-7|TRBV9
CASSVQGAAYEQYF
TGTGCCAGCAGCGTCCAGGGGGCGGCCTACGAGCAGTACTTC
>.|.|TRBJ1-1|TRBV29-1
CSVVVNRGEAFF
TGCAGCGTTGTTGTTAACCGGGGTGAAGCTTTCTTT
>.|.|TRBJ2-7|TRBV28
CASIQRGSYEQYF
TGTGCCAGCATCCAAAGGGGGTCCTACGAGCAGTACTTC
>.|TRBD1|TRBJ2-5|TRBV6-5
CASKKTGGSQETQYF
TGTGCCAGCAAAAAAACAGGGGGTTCTCAAGAGACCCAGTACTTC
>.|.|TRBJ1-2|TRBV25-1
CASSEGQLYGYTF
TGTGCCAGCAGTGAGGGGCAGCTCTATGGCTACACCTTC
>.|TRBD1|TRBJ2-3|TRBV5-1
CASRPDITGVTDTQYF
TGCGCCAGCAGACCTGATATTACAGGGGTCACAGATACGCAGTATTTT
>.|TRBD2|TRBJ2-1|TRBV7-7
CASSPDSGSSYNEQFF
TGTGCCAGCAGCCCCGACAGCGGGAGCTCCTACAATGAGCAGTTCTTC
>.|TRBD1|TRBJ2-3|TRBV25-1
CASSEFQGASTDTQYF
TGTGCCAGCAGTGAATTCCAGGGGGCCAGCACAGATACGCAGTATTTT
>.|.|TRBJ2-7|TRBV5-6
CASTANGPGSYEQYF
TGTGCCAGTACGGCGAATGGCCCGGGGTCCTACGAGCAGTACTTC
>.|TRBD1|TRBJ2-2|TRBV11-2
CASSLKRTGDTGELFF
TGTGCCAGCAGCTTAAAAAGGACAGGGGACACCGGGGAGCTGTTTTTT
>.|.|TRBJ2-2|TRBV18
CASQEVRTGELFF
TGTGCCAGCCAGGAGGTGCGCACCGGGGAGCTGTTTTTT
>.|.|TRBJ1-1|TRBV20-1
CSAPVNTEAFF
TGCAGTGCTCCTGTGAACACTGAAGCTTTCTTT
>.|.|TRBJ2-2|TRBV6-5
CASSYRSQGTGELFF
TGTGCCAGCAGTTACCGATCGCAGGGGACCGGGGAGCTGTTTTTT
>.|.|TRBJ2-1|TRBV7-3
CASSPRDGSMVQFF
TGTGCCAGCAGCCCACGGGACGGGAGCATGGTGCAGTTCTTC
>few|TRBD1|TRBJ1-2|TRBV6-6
CASRRPGQNYGYTF
TGTGCCAGCAGGCGTCCGGGACAGAACTATGGCTACACCTTC
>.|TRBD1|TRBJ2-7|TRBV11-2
CASSLEFGQAYEQYF
TGTGCCAGCAGCTTAGAGTTTGGACAGGCCTACGAGCAGTACTTC
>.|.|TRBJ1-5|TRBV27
CASSLDRGNQPQHF
TGTGCCAGCAGTTTGGATAGGGGGAATCAGCCCCAGCATTTT
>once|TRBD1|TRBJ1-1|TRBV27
CASSLSKLRDRGRNTEAFF
TGTGCCAGCAGTTTATCGAAGCTGAGAGACAGGGGGCGCAACACTGAAGCTTTCTTT
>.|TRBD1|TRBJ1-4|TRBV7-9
CASSPSLLSPGGTNEKLFF
TGTGCCAGCAGCCCCTCACTTCTGTCCCCAGGGGGGACTAATGAAAAACTGTTTTTT
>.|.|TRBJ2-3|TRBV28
CASRVLLPQTGTSTDTQYF
TGTGCCAGCAGGGTCCTCCTGCCCCAGACAGGGACTAGCACAGATACGCAGTATTTT
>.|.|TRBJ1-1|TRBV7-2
CASTPVQGRYTEAFF
TGTGCCAGCACCCCCGTACAGGGAAGGTACACTGAAGCTTTCTTT
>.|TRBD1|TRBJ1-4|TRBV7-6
CASSREAGGTNEKLFF
TGTGCCAGCAGCCGGGAAGCAGGGGGAACTAATGAAAAACTGTTTTTT
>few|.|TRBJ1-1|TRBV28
CASSFPGNTEAFF
TGTGCCAGCAGTTTCCCAGGTAACACTGAAGCTTTCTTT
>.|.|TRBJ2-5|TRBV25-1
CASSESGTRQETQYF
TGTGCCAGTAGCGAATCCGGGACACGACAAGAGACCCAGTACTTC
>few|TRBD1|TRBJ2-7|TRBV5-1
CASSPSGQDYEQYF
TGCGCCAGCAGCCCGTCCGGACAGGACTACGAGCAGTACTTC
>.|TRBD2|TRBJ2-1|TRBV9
CASSAAPRTSGALPGNEQFF
TGTGCCAGCAGCGCCGCGCCCAGGACTAGCGGAGCCCTACCTGGGAATGAGCAGTTCTTC
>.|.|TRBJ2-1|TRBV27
CASSFGGASYNEQFF
TGTGCCAGCAGTTTTGGAGGGGCCTCCTACAATGAGCAGTTCTTC
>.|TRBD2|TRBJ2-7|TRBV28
CASTLLAGGPRNEQYF
TGTGCCAGCACTCTACTAGCGGGAGGGCCCAGGAACGAGCAGTACTTC
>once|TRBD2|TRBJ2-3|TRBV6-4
CASSPLSGGSTDTQYF
TGTGCCAGCAGTCCATTATCGGGGGGGAGCACAGATACGCAGTATTTT
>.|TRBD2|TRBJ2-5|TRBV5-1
CASRGEQLALAGRQETQYF
TGCGCCAGCAGGGGAGAGCAATTGGCCCTAGCGGGACGCCAAGAGACCCAGTACTTC
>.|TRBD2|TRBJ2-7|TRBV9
CASSPPGLAGLNEQYF
TGTGCCAGCAGCCCACCCGGACTAGCGGGACTGAACGAGCAGTACTTC
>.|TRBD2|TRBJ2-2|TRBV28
CASSLGLAGGKIGELFF
TGTGCCAGCAGTTTAGGCCTAGCGGGAGGGAAGATTGGGGAGCTGTTTTTT
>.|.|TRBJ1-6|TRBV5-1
CASSLEWGLGSPLHF
TGCGCCAGCAGCTTGGAATGGGGGCTCGGGTCACCCCTCCACTTT
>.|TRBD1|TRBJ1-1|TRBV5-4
CASSETGTELFTEAFF
TGTGCCAGCAGCGAGACCGGGACAGAACTTTTCACTGAAGCTTTCTTT
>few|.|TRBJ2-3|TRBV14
CASSQVPGRDTQYF
TGTGCCAGCAGCCAAGTGCCCGGGAGAGATACGCAGTATTTT
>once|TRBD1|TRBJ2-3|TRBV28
CASSRGQWADTQYF
TGTGCCAGCAGTAGGGGACAGTGGGCCGATACGCAGTATTTT